The clone carrying this T cell receptor (beta chain) has just a few counts. Its antigen remains unidentified. It was with 60 Vbeta and 13 Jbeta primers that the PCR ran. Using immunoSEQ multiplex PCR, the repertoire was profiled, and TCRdb retains in-frame clones only, with some absent. The sample has about 140,000 clones; roughly 10% are singletons. The source of the sample is a study of cytomegalovirus exposure and HLA in healthy donors. Study summary: HLA-typed donors were the source of 83 million or so unique TCRs, which an early data release held. Of roughly 360 genotyped donors, about 80% grouped in the Caucasian-associated ancestry cluster.

Germline lookup yields CDR1 MNHNS and CDR2 SASEGT. J lost 3 bases, V lost 4 bases, and 7 bases had no gene match. The CDR3 extends over 16 amino acids. General observations from the study: V- and J-gene trimming of TCR beta was linked (in a later analysis) to a missense DCLRE1C variant. Sequencing likely produced, as an artifact, a cluster of highly shared sequence variants.

The chain joins TRBV6-1 to TRBJ2-3, with TRBD2 identical over 10 bases. Material: PBMCs. The sequence was obtained from a middle-aged man in good health and CMV-seronegative. Here the CDR3 reads CASSGPSGSGTDTQYF. The CDR3 DNA follows: TGTGCCAGCAGTGGGCCTAGCGGGAGTGGGACAGATACGCAGTATTTT.